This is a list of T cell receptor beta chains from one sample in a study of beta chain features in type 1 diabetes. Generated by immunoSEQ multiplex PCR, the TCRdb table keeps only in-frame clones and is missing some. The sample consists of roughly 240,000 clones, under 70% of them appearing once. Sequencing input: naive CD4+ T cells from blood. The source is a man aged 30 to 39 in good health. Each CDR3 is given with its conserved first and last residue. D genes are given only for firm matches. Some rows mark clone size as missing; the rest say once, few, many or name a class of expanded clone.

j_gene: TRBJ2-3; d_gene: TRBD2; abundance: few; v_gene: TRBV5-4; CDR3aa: CASSQAGGTDTQYF; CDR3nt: TGTGCCAGCAGCCAAGCGGGGGGGACAGATACGCAGTATTTT
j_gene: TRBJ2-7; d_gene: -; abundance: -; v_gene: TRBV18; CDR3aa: CASSPQHEQYF; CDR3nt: TGTGCCAGCTCACCACAACACGAGCAGTACTTC
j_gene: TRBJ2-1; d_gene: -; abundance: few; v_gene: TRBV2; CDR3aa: CASKSNEQFF; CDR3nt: TGTGCCAGCAAGTCAAATGAGCAGTTCTTC
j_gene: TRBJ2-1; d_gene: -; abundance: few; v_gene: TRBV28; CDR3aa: CASRTDSYNEQFF; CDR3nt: TGTGCCAGCAGGACAGATTCCTACAATGAGCAGTTCTTC
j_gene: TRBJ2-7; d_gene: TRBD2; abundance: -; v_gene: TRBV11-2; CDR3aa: CATRRIGRGDYEQYF; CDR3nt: TGTGCCACCAGAAGAATCGGGAGGGGGGACTACGAGCAGTACTTC
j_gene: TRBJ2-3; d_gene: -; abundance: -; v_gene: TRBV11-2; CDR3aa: CASSLGPHTVTQYF; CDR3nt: TGTGCCAGCAGCTTGGGCCCGCACACCGTTACGCAGTATTTT
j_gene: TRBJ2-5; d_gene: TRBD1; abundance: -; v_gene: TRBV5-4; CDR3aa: CASSLLLDRGRETQYF; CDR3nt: TGTGCCAGCAGCTTACTCTTGGACAGGGGAAGAGAGACCCAGTACTTC
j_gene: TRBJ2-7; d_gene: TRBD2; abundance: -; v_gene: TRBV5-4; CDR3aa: CASSFSSGGYEQYF; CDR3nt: TGTGCCAGCAGCTTCAGCAGCGGGGGGTACGAGCAGTACTTC
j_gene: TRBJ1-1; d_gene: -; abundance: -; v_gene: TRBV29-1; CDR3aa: CSVRGLLNTEAFF; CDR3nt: TGCAGCGTGCGGGGACTCCTGAACACTGAAGCTTTCTTT
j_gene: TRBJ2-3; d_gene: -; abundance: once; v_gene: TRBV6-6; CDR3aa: CASKDTDTQYF; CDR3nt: TGTGCCAGCAAGGACACAGATACGCAGTATTTT
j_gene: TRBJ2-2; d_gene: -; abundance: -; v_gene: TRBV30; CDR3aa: CAWSQSITGELFF; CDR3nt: TGTGCCTGGAGTCAGTCTATCACCGGGGAGCTGTTTTTT
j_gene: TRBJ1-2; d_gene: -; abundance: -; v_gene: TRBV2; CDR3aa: CASSSGKSYGYTF; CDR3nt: TGTGCCAGCAGTTCAGGGAAATCCTATGGCTACACCTTC
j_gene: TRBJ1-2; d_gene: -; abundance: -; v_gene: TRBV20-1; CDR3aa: CSAQSNYGYTF; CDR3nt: TGCAGTGCCCAGAGTAACTATGGCTACACCTTC
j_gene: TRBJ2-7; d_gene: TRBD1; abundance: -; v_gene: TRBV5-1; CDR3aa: CASRPLPGQTYEQYF; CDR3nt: TGCGCCAGCAGGCCCCTCCCGGGACAGACCTACGAGCAGTACTTC